This T cell receptor (beta chain) was found in a study of blood T cell repertoires in COVID-19. For the study at large: COVID-19 samples, acute and convalescent, were from the United States, Italy and Spain.

Germline assignment: CDR1 MDHEN and CDR2 SYDVKM. This CDR3 region has 16 residues. The ends were cut back, 5 bases at V and 1 base at J, with 15 bases in the middle. Libraries were prepared by immunoSEQ multiplex PCR; TCRdb keeps only in-frame clonotypes and omits some of them. The table includes roughly 280,000 clones, under 90% detected once. The genes are TRBV28 and TRBJ1-5; the D is unclear. This receptor was taken from a woman aged 60-70 years who had recovered from COVID-19. The sequenced sample was PBMCs or T cells enriched from blood (not recorded which). The CDR3 region is CASSDLLMGSNQPQHF. The CDR3 coding sequence is TGTGCCAGCAGTGACCTTCTAATGGGCAGCAATCAGCCCCAGCATTTT.